This record concerns one T cell receptor beta chain sequence. This CDR3 is built from 19 residues. This specimen belongs to a study of blood T cell repertoires in COVID-19. For the study at large: Italy, Spain and the United States were the sources of the convalescent and acute COVID-19 samples. Nucleic acid was either cDNA or gDNA, and it came from T cells, B-cell-depleted T cells, or PBMCs.

In the authors' methods: Researchers report that nucleated cell counts were estimated from reference gene primer amplification. Sequenced by immunoSEQ multiplex PCR; TCRdb stores in-frame clones only, minus some. The D gene and trimming were derived from the DNA, and the V and J assignments and clone size from that table. The data hold 150,000 to 200,000 clones, with around 81% observed a single time. This clonotype was obtained from a man in his sixties with active or convalescent COVID-19. Input material: peripheral blood. This chain joins TRBV21-1 and TRBJ2-6; TRBD2, the table's D call, lacks a check against the DNA. TRBV21-1 is noted as a pseudogene. This chain's CDR3 is CASSKPHNYPGAGANVLTF. DNA for the CDR3: TGTGCCAGCAGCAAGCCCCACAACTACCCCGGCGCTGGGGCCAACGTCCTGACTTTC.